This TCR beta chain is drawn from a study of shared clonotypes between healthy human individuals. The assay was immunoSEQ multiplex PCR, and TCRdb's table has in-frame clones only and misses some. Seen here are over 1.4 million clones, roughly 96% observed once, and the top ten hold approximately 1%. Study-wide results and limits: In this cohort, only blood was sampled, and tissue repertoires likely differ. Some clonotypes were shared by all four sorted-subset donors, while others were not shared. The non-shared ones had lower generation probabilities than the shared ones.

The CDR3 has 16 residues. V gave up 0 bases and J gave up 3 bases; unmatched junction bases: 3. Germline V gives CDR1 SGHVS, CDR2 FNYEAQ. On this clone itself: The antigen is unknown.

The source of this sequence is a young man in good health. The V call is TRBV7-6, the J call TRBJ2-7, with 12 positions matching TRBD1. What was sequenced was naive CD4+ T cells sorted from blood. Regarding subset: CD45RA+ positively selected. The CDR3 loop is CASSLAGTGGGYEQYF. The CDR3 coding sequence is TGTGCCAGCAGCTTAGCAGGGACAGGGGGCGGCTACGAGCAGTACTTC.